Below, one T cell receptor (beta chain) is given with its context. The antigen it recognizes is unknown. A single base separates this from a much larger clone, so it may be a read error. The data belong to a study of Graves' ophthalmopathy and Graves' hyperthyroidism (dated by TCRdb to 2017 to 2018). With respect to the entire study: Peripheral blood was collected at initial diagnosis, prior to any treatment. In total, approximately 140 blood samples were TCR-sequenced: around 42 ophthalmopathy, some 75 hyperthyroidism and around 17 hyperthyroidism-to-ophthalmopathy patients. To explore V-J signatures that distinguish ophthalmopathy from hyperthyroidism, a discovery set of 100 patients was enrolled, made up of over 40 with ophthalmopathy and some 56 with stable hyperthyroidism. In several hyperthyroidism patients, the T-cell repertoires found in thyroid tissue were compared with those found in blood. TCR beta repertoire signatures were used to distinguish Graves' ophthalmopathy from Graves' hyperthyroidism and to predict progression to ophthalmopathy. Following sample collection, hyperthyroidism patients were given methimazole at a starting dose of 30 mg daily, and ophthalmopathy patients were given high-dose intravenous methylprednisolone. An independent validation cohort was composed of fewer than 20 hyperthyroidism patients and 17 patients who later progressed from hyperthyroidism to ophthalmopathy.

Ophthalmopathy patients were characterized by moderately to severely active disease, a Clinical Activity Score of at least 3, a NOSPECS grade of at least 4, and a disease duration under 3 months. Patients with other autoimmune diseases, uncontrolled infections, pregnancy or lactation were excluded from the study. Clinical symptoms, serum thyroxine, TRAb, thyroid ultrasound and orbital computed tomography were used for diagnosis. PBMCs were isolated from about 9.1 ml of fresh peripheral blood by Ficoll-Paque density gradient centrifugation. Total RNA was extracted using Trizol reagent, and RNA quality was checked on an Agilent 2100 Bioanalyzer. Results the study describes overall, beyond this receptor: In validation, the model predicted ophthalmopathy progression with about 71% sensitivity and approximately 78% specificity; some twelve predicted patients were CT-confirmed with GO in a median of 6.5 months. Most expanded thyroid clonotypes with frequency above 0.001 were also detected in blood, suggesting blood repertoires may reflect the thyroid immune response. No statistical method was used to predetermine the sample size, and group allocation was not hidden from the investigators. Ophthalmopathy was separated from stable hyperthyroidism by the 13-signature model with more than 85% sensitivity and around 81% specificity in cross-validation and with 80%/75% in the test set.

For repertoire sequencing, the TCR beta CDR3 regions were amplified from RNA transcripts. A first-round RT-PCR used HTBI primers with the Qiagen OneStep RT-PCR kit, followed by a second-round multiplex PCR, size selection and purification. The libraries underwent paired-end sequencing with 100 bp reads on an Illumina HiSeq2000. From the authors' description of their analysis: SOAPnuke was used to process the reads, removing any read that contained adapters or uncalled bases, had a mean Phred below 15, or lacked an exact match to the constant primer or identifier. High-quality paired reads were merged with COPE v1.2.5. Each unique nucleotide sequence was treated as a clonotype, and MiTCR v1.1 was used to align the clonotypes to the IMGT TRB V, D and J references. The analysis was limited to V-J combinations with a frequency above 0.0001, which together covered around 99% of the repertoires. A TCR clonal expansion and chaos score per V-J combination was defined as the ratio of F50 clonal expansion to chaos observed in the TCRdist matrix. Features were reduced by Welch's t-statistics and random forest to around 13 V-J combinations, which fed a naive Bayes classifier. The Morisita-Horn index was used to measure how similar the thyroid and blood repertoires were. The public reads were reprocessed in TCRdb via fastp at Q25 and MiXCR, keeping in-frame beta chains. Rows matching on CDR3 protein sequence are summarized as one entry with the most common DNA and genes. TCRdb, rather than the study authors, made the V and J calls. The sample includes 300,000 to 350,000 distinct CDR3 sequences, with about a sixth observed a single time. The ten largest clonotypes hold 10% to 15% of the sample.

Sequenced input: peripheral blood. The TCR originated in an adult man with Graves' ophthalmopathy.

The CDR3 is CASSQDKGNLQSQHF. The DNA is TGCGCCAGCAGCCAAGATAAGGGGAATTTGCAGTCCCAGCATTTT. The chain joins TRBV4-1 to TRBJ1-5; the D gene is perhaps TRBD1, from 5 matching bases. V is cut by 0 bases and J by 11 bases, and the space between the germline ends is 17 bases. Sequences MGHRA (CDR1) and YSYEKL (CDR2) are obtained from the germline V gene. The CDR3 goes from the cysteine to the phenylalanine over 15 residues. Only the CDR3 part of the read is kept: 45 bases, read in frame from the first base.